Listed below are T cell receptor beta chains from one sample, sequenced in a study of blood T cell repertoires in COVID-19. Generated by immunoSEQ multiplex PCR, the TCRdb table keeps only in-frame clones and is missing some. The table records approximately 26,000 clones, around 90% of them present only once. Sequenced: peripheral blood. The receptors come from a woman aged 55-70 years with active COVID-19. The CDR3 runs from the conserved cysteine through the conserved F or W. Fields, in order: clone size, V gene, CDR3 protein. Some rows have no size entry. The others give once, few or many, or a class for an expanded clone.

-	TRBV7-9	CASSLDRGGQFDTEAFF
few	TRBV5-1	CASSLTYTRETQYF
-	TRBV29-1	CSVEKTGSGAQYF
-	TRBV19	CASSTRQGASTDTQYF
-	TRBV21-1	CASSKGLLGTQYF
-	TRBV7-9	CASSWALEGRTGLAGPTDTQYF
-	TRBV5-6	CASSLVTAGVYNEQFF
-	TRBV30	CAWRDRGLNYEQYF
-	TRBV15	CATSRGGPQYEQYF
-	TRBV4-1	CASSQPGTGAYEQYF
once	TRBV5-4	CASSLVNYGETQYF
-	TRBV12-3/TRBV12-4	CASSFSGRAEAFF
-	TRBV28	CASSLDRVDGYTF
-	TRBV25-1	CASSEGRGVRENIQYF
once	TRBV7-8	CASSVEGTGGTEAFF
-	TRBV7-9	CASSTPGVYEQYF
-	TRBV5-4	CASSLGTGPDTQYF
-	TRBV11-2	CASSLDLTSGTWGDEQYF
-	TRBV19	CASIGGGRTEAFF
-	TRBV28	CASSPTDRGGGYTF
-	TRBV4-2	CASSQDAAGGDNEQFF
-	TRBV28	CASSSPGTVTTEAFF
once	TRBV7-3	CASSLTLEETQYF
-	TRBV30	CAWSVGTKETQYF
-	TRBV7-4	CASSLGPKTGEYGYTF
-	TRBV10-3	CASRLAAYNEQFF
once	TRBV6-1	CASSGGVFVGLETQYF